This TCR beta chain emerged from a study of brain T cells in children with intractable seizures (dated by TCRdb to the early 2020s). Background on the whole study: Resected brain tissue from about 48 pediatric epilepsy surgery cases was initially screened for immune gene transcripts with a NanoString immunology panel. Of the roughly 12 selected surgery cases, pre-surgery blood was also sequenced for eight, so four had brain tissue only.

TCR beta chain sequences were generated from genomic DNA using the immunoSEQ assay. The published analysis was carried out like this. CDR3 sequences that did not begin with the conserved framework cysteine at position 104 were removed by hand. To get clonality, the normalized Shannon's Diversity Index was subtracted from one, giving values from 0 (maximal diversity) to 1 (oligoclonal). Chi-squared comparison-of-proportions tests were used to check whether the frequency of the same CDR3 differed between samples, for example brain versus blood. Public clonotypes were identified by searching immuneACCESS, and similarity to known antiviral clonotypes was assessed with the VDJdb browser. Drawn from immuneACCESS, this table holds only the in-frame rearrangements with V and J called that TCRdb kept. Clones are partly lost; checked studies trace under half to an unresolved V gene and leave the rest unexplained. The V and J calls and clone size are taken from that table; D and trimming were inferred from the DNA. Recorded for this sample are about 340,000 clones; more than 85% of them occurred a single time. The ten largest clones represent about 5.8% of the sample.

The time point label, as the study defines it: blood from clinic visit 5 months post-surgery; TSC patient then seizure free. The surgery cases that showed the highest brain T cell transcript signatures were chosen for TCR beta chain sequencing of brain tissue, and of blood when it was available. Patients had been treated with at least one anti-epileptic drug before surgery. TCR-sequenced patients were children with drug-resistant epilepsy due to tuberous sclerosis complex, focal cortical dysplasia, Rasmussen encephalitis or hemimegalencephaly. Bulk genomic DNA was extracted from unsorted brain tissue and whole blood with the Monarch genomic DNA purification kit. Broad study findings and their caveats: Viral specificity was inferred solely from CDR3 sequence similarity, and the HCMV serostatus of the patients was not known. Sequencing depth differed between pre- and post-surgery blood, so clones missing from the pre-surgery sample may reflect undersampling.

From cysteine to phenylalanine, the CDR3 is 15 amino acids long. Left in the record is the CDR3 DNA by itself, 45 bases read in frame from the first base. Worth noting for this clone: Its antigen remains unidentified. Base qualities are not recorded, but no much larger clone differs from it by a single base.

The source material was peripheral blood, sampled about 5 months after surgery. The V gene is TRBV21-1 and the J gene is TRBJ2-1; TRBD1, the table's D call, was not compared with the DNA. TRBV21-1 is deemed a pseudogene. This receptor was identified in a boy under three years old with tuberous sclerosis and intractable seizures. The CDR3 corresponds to CASSKAGGSYNEQFF. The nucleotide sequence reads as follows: TGTGCCAGCAGCAAAGCAGGGGGCTCCTACAATGAGCAGTTCTTC.